The 10 T cell receptor beta chains below all came from one sample that was sequenced in a study of blood T cells in healthy people across ages. Sample-barcoded 5' priming and a J-beta primer mix drove a second PCR of about 6 to 12 cycles. TCRdb reprocessed the 5' RACE reads with MiXCR, giving one entry per CDR3 protein. The table records about 1.4 million distinct CDR3 sequences, approximately 59% of them present only once. Sequencing used blood. The receptors here all came from a man between 18 and 35 years old in good health.

This clonotype was counted only a few times. DNA of the CDR3: TGCAGTGCTAGTCTCCACCCACTCACCTCTGGGGCCAACGTCCTGACTTTC. Amino acid sequence: CSASLHPLTSGANVLTF. The chain employs TRBV20-1 and TRBJ2-6; D ambiguous. Germline-derived CDR1 and CDR2 are DFQATT and SNEGSKA (reference sequence). CDR3 length: 17 residues. Deletions cut 3 bases from V and 0 bases from J, with 15 bases between.

This sequence joins TRBV7-2 and TRBJ2-1; D remains unclear. The CDR3 covers 13 residues. The germline V gene has CDR1 SGHTA and CDR2 FQGNSA. V shed 4 bases and J shed 9 bases, with 13 bases lying between them. The CDR3 reads CASSSLILGEQFF. In DNA, the CDR3 is TGTGCCAGCAGCTCGCTGATTCTTGGTGAGCAGTTCTTC.

The J gene is TRBJ1-1, the V gene TRBV7-8; 9 bases are a match to TRBD1. CDR1 is SGHVS, CDR2 FQNEAQ, per germline. The CDR3 is made up of 14 amino acids. Unmatched junction bases numbered 4, after V lost 5 bases and J lost 3 bases. The CDR3 reads CASSEQGAYTEAFF. Here the CDR3 DNA reads TGTGCCAGCAGCGAACAGGGGGCGTACACTGAAGCTTTCTTT.

The chain combines TRBV14 with TRBJ2-7; D perhaps matches TRBD1 (6 bases). Trimming cost V 1 base and J 2 bases, with 15 bases left between them. The germline gives CDR1 SGHDN, CDR2 FVKESK. This CDR3 has 16 amino acids. This CDR3 is CASSQVTGLGTYEQYF. In DNA, the CDR3 is TGTGCCAGCAGCCAAGTCACAGGGCTCGGGACCTACGAGCAGTACTTC.

V usage is TRBV4-1 and J usage is TRBJ2-3; D gene unclear. The CDR3 sequence is 14 residues long. The V gene's germline CDR1 is MGHRA and CDR2 YSYEKL. Trimming cost V 8 bases and J 0 bases, with 12 bases left between them. CDR3 coding DNA: TGCGCCAGCGCGGAGCTGGGGAGCACAGATACGCAGTATTTT. It yields the protein CASAELGSTDTQYF.

The genes are TRBV5-4 and TRBJ2-7, with 10 bases aligning to TRBD2. V shed 4 bases, J shed 6 bases, and the junction held 7 bases outside the gene matches. This CDR3 has 14 residues. Germline CDR1 and CDR2: SGHNT and YYREEE (reference sequence). The CDR3 region is CASSQAGGRFEQYF. CDR3 nucleotides: TGTGCCAGCAGCCAAGCGGGGGGGCGGTTCGAGCAGTACTTC. Full variable domain (outside the CDR3, taken from reference TRBV5-4 and TRBJ2-7): ETGVTQSPTHLIKTRGQQVTLRCSSQSGHNTVSWYQQALGQGPQFIFQYYREEENGRGNFPPRFSGLQFPNYSSELNVNALELDDSALYLCASSQAGGRFEQYFGPGTRLTVT.

This chain joins TRBV28 and TRBJ1-6; D gene unclear. This CDR3 is 16 amino acids long. Germline CDR1 reads MDHEN; CDR2 reads SYDVKM. The ends were cut back, 4 bases at V and 0 bases at J, with 10 bases in the middle. CDR3 amino acids: CASSSPVSSYNSPLHF. The CDR3 bases are TGTGCCAGCAGTTCTCCGGTTAGCTCCTATAATTCACCCCTCCACTTT.

The chain recombines TRBV20-1 with TRBJ2-3; the match to TRBD2 covers 8 bases. Unmatched junction bases numbered 19, after V lost 7 bases and J lost 1 base. The CDR3 covers 18 residues. Germline V gene data show CDR1 as DFQATT and CDR2 as SNEGSKA (reference sequence). The CDR3 region has the DNA TGCAGTGGCTCCTCTACAGCGGGGGCAGCAAAACGCACAGATACGCAGTATTTT. This codes for CSGSSTAGAAKRTDTQYF.

The chain employs TRBV29-1 and TRBJ2-1, with 7 bases fitting TRBD2. The CDR3 is 14 residues long. Trimming cost V 2 bases and J 4 bases; bases outside gene matches: 5. In germline, CDR1 is SQVTM, CDR2 ANQGSEA. This chain's CDR3 is CSVERGERYNEQFF. The CDR3 DNA follows: TGCAGCGTTGAACGGGGGGAGCGATACAATGAGCAGTTCTTC.

V is TRBV6-6 and J is TRBJ2-7; the D call may be TRBD1 or TRBD2 (5 bases each). V dropped 4 bases and J dropped 7 bases, with 17 bases sitting between them. Germline values: CDR1 MNHNY, CDR2 SVGAGI (reference sequence). CDR3 length equals 14 residues. CDR3 sequence: CASSSMGPHVEQYF. CDR3 in DNA: TGTGCCAGCAGTTCCATGGGACCGCATGTAGAGCAGTACTTC.